These T cell receptor beta chains were read from a single sample in a study of radiation and T cells in renal cell carcinoma. The table came from immunoSEQ multiplex PCR; TCRdb's copy has only in-frame clones and leaves some out. Of about 61,000 clones listed, over 70% are singletons. This sample comprised blood, obtained from a patient whose treatment included radiotherapy and nephrectomy. The receptor set was obtained from a man aged 60 to 69 with renal cell carcinoma. Each CDR3 is given with its conserved first and last residue. The D gene is left open where the match is weak. Part of the rows lack a size; the others show once, few, many or a class for expanded clones.

D	V	size	J	CDR3	DNA
TRBD2	TRBV5-1	many	TRBJ2-5	CASRRASGVQETQYF	TGCGCCAGCAGACGGGCTAGCGGGGTCCAAGAGACCCAGTACTTC
-	TRBV7-6	-	TRBJ1-3	CASSLQADSGNTIYF	TGTGCCAGCAGCTTACAGGCCGACTCTGGAAACACCATATATTTT
-	TRBV9	-	TRBJ1-4	CASSAGDFNEKLFF	TGTGCCAGCAGCGCGGGGGACTTTAATGAAAAACTGTTTTTT
-	TRBV5-4	-	TRBJ1-1	CASGVPTGGTNTEAFF	TGTGCCAGCGGCGTACCCACAGGAGGAACCAACACTGAAGCTTTCTTT
-	TRBV29-1	-	TRBJ2-2	CSVLKHLNTGELFF	TGCAGCGTTTTAAAGCATTTGAACACCGGGGAGCTGTTTTTT
TRBD2	TRBV5-4	-	TRBJ2-5	CASSRFWTSGEETQYF	TGTGCCAGCAGCCGTTTTTGGACTAGCGGTGAAGAGACCCAGTACTTC
TRBD1	TRBV7-3	-	TRBJ2-2	CASRLTGVTGELFF	TGTGCCAGCAGATTGACAGGGGTAACCGGGGAGCTGTTTTTT
-	TRBV2	-	TRBJ1-2	CASREYRDRGYTF	TGTGCCAGCAGGGAGTACAGGGACCGGGGCTACACCTTC
-	TRBV9	few	TRBJ2-3	CASRRTLQQTDTQYF	TGTGCCAGCAGACGGACTCTTCAGCAAACAGATACGCAGTATTTT
-	TRBV28	few	TRBJ1-5	CASSLGQFGNQPQHF	TGTGCCAGCAGTTTAGGGCAGTTCGGGAATCAGCCCCAGCATTTT
-	TRBV30	-	TRBJ2-6	CAWSRGSGANVLTF	TGTGCCTGGAGTCGGGGTAGTGGGGCCAACGTCCTGACTTTC
TRBD1	TRBV7-9	-	TRBJ1-1	CASSPGTGVKGNTEAFF	TGTGCCAGCAGCCCAGGGACAGGGGTCAAGGGGAACACTGAAGCTTTCTTT
TRBD1	TRBV30	-	TRBJ1-2	CAWSRDRGGYGYTF	TGTGCCTGGAGTAGGGACAGGGGTGGCTATGGCTACACCTTC
-	TRBV11-3	few	TRBJ1-2	CASSYRRDGAGYTF	TGTGCCAGCAGCTACCGCCGGGACGGCGCGGGCTACACCTTC
TRBD1	TRBV7-9	-	TRBJ2-3	CASSLPPTGPRDTQYF	TGTGCCAGCAGCTTACCCCCGACAGGGCCGAGGGATACGCAGTATTTT
TRBD2	TRBV9	-	TRBJ2-1	CASSLRTSGGDNEQFF	TGTGCCAGCAGTCTACGGACTAGCGGAGGCGACAATGAGCAGTTCTTC
TRBD1	TRBV11-2	few	TRBJ1-1	CASSLVRAGGMNTEAFF	TGTGCCAGCAGCCTCGTAAGGGCAGGGGGCATGAACACTGAAGCTTTCTTT
-	TRBV5-1	-	TRBJ2-1	CASTPGSAYNEQFF	TGCGCCAGCACCCCAGGGAGCGCCTACAATGAGCAGTTCTTC
TRBD1	TRBV10-3	-	TRBJ1-4	CAISDGATGGTEKLFF	TGTGCCATCAGTGACGGTGCGACAGGGGGGACTGAAAAACTGTTTTTT
-	TRBV12-5	-	TRBJ1-5	CASGLVYRGGLNQPQHF	TGTGCTAGTGGTTTGGTTTATAGAGGGGGTCTCAATCAGCCCCAGCATTTT
TRBD2	TRBV6-4	-	TRBJ2-1	CANIGGGSAREHNEQFF	TGTGCCAACATCGGGGGGGGCTCAGCACGGGAACACAATGAGCAGTTCTTC
-	TRBV27	-	TRBJ1-2	CASSLAGMGGYTF	TGTGCCAGCAGTTTGGCCGGGATGGGGGGCTACACCTTC
TRBD1	TRBV18	-	TRBJ2-3	CASSLDRAGDTQYF	TGTGCCAGCTCACTGGACAGGGCGGGAGATACGCAGTATTTT
-	TRBV27	-	TRBJ1-2	CASKKRWGHGYTF	TGTGCCAGCAAAAAACGATGGGGACATGGCTACACCTTC
TRBD1	TRBV6-6	-	TRBJ1-5	CASSLDRGSNQPQHF	TGTGCCAGCAGTCTGGACAGGGGAAGCAATCAGCCCCAGCATTTT
-	TRBV9	-	TRBJ2-5	CASTKTGQQETQYF	TGTGCCAGCACCAAAACGGGGCAGCAAGAGACCCAGTACTTC
-	TRBV2	few	TRBJ1-1	CAIQGAHTEAFF	TGTGCCATCCAAGGGGCTCACACTGAAGCTTTCTTT
-	TRBV30	-	TRBJ2-7	CAWSRAGEYEQYF	TGTGCCTGGAGTCGGGCAGGGGAGTACGAGCAGTACTTC
-	TRBV19	-	TRBJ2-2	CASSLSRDMNTGELFF	TGTGCCAGTAGTTTGTCCCGGGACATGAACACCGGGGAGCTGTTTTTT
-	TRBV5-5	once	TRBJ2-5	CASTMNGREETQYF	TGTGCCAGCACAATGAACGGGCGGGAAGAGACCCAGTACTTC
-	TRBV9	-	TRBJ1-1	CASSPGASLEAFF	TGTGCCAGCAGCCCAGGAGCAAGCCTTGAAGCTTTCTTT